These 26 T cell receptor beta chains came from one sample sequenced in a study of T cell changes during pregnancy in multiple sclerosis. Only in-frame clones appear in the TCRdb table, and some are missing; sequencing was by immunoSEQ multiplex PCR. The repertoire includes 95,000 to 110,000 clones, about 90% of them detected once, and about 0.89% sits in the top ten. Here the sequenced sample was peripheral blood, taken after pregnancy. These receptors all come from a female donor with multiple sclerosis, enrolled in a pregnancy study.

The V gene is TRBV11-1, the J gene TRBJ2-3, with 11 bases identical to TRBD2. The V and J ends lost 5 bases and 2 bases, in that order; junction bases with no gene match: 6. Germline V CDR1 and CDR2: SGHAT, FQDESV (reference sequence). The CDR3 extends over 16 amino acids. The CDR3 region has the DNA TGTGCCAGCAGCACACGGACTAGCGGGTACACAGATACGCAGTATTTT. It codes for CASSTRTSGYTDTQYF.

V gene TRBV2 combines with J gene TRBJ1-1, with 9 bases fitting TRBD1. The CDR3 consists of 12 residues. After removal of 2 bases from V and 11 bases from J, the junction contained 3 bases not matched to a gene. CDR1 is SNHLY, CDR2 FYNNEI, per germline. CDR3 nucleotides: TGTGCCAGCAGTGAATCCGACAGGGGGGCTTTCTTT. Translating gives CASSESDRGAFF.

The V call is TRBV7-7, the J call TRBJ1-3; TRBD1 agrees at 8 bases. Germline V gene data show CDR1 as SSHAT and CDR2 as FNYEAQ (reference sequence). There are 13 residues in the CDR3. V was clipped by 1 base and J by 8 bases; unmatched bases: 1. CDR3 residues: CASSLDRGDTIYF. CDR3 coding DNA: TGTGCCAGCAGCTTAGACAGGGGGGACACCATATATTTT.

V usage is TRBV19 and J usage is TRBJ1-5, with a weak D call TRBD1 (5 bases). This CDR3 is built from 17 residues. V lost 5 bases, J lost 0 bases, and 17 bases lay in between. Per the germline V gene, CDR1 is LNHDA and CDR2 is SQIVND (reference sequence). Here the CDR3 DNA reads TGTGCCAGTAGTCCAAAAAGACAGACGTATAGCAATCAGCCCCAGCATTTT. This sequence encodes CASSPKRQTYSNQPQHF.

The V gene is TRBV10-3, the J gene TRBJ1-5, with 9 bases that match TRBD1. V lost 4 bases to trimming and J lost 7 bases; unmatched junction nucleotides: 5. Germline lookup yields CDR1 ENHRY and CDR2 SYGVKD. This CDR3 region has 14 residues. This chain's CDR3 is CAISADRGDQPQHF. DNA for the CDR3: TGTGCCATCAGTGCGGACAGGGGAGACCAGCCCCAGCATTTT.

The chain couples TRBV15 to TRBJ2-2, with TRBD2 identical over 8 bases. Germline values: CDR1 LNHNV, CDR2 YYDKDF (reference sequence). There are 15 residues in the CDR3. The V gene end was trimmed by 3 bases and the J gene end by 4 bases; junction bases not matched to a gene: 4. In DNA form, the CDR3 reads TGTGCCACCAGCAGCGACGGGAGGGCCACCGGGGAGCTGTTTTTT. This gives the protein CATSSDGRATGELFF.

This sequence joins TRBV5-4 and TRBJ2-3; 9 positions agree with TRBD1. The CDR3 contains 16 residues. The germline gives CDR1 SGHNT, CDR2 YYREEE (reference sequence). Trimming removed 4 bases from V and 2 bases from J; junction bases left unmatched: 8. CDR3: CASSVYTGGNTDTQYF. The CDR3 DNA reads as TGTGCCAGCAGCGTCTACACAGGGGGCAACACAGATACGCAGTATTTT.

V usage is TRBV28 and J usage is TRBJ1-1, with D possibly TRBD1 on 6 matching bases. The CDR3 covers 16 residues. In germline, CDR1 is MDHEN, CDR2 SYDVKM. The germline V and J ends were trimmed by 5 bases and 5 bases, with 21 bases remaining between them. CDR3 DNA: TGTGCCAGCAGTCCAACCCTTTGGGGGCCGGGGACTGAAGCTTTCTTT. It yields the protein CASSPTLWGPGTEAFF.

J is TRBJ2-7 and V is TRBV5-1; 9 nucleotides match TRBD1. Germline-derived CDR1 and CDR2 are SGHRS and YFSETQ. The V segment lost 4 bases and the J segment 2 bases; nucleotides outside the gene matches: 10. The CDR3 is 16 residues long. This chain's CDR3 is CASSKGTGRSAYEQYF. CDR3 nucleotides: TGCGCCAGCAGCAAAGGGACAGGGCGCTCGGCCTACGAGCAGTACTTC.

This clone was seen only once. V usage is TRBV10-3 and J usage is TRBJ2-7, with a possible D match to TRBD2 (5 bases). Germline-derived CDR1 and CDR2 are ENHRY and SYGVKD. This CDR3 region has 13 residues. The V end lost 10 bases, the J end lost 4 bases, and 17 bases lay between the germline ends. Written as DNA, the CDR3 is TGTGCCACCTCCCGGGATCCCGGGTACGAGCAGTACTTC. Translation gives CATSRDPGYEQYF.

This clone was recorded once. The J gene is TRBJ2-5, the V gene TRBV28; 10 bases match TRBD1. The end of the DNA fits TRBJ2-7 better, so the J call may be wrong. CDR1 MDHEN and CDR2 SYDVKM come from the germline V gene. This CDR3 is 16 amino acids long. CDR3 protein: CASSTFGQGVTYEQYF. The DNA of the CDR3 is TGTGCCAGCAGTACCTTCGGACAGGGGGTCACCTACGAGCAGTACTTC.

The V call is TRBV7-2, the J call TRBJ2-1; 11 bases line up with TRBD1. Germline V gives CDR1 SGHTA, CDR2 FQGNSA. This CDR3 is built from 15 residues. V shed 8 bases and J 9 bases; nucleotides not matched to a gene: 12. The CDR3 reads CASGHGTGGTGEQFF. In nucleotides, the CDR3 is TGTGCCAGCGGCCACGGGACAGGGGGGACGGGTGAGCAGTTCTTC.

V gene TRBV7-8 combines with J gene TRBJ1-2; no clear D gene. Germline CDR1 is SGHVS and CDR2 is FQNEAQ. The CDR3 spans 14 residues. V lost 1 base, J lost 10 bases, and 16 bases lay in between. The CDR3 loop is CASSLDANKAPYTF. The CDR3, as DNA: TGTGCCAGCAGCTTAGACGCGAATAAAGCCCCCTACACCTTC.

The chain combines TRBV2 with TRBJ1-5, with a possible D match to TRBD1 (6 bases). This CDR3 spans 16 amino acids. Trimming shortened V by 0 bases and J by 1 base, and 10 bases separated the two germline ends. Germline CDR1 reads SNHLY; CDR2 reads FYNNEI. The DNA for the CDR3 is TGTGCCAGCAGTGAAGCGTCAGGGGACAGCAATCAGCCCCAGCATTTT. It yields the protein CASSEASGDSNQPQHF.

This clone was detected only once. The CDR3 DNA follows: TGTGCCAGTAGTCGGACAGGGATGAACACTGAAGCTTTCTTT. Its translation: CASSRTGMNTEAFF. The chain employs TRBV19 and TRBJ1-1, with 8 bases that match TRBD1. This CDR3 region has 14 residues. Germline values: CDR1 LNHDA, CDR2 SQIVND (reference sequence). Trimming removed 5 bases from V and 0 bases from J; junction bases left unmatched: 2.

The V and J genes are TRBV6-1 and TRBJ1-5, with D tentatively TRBD1 (5 bases). The CDR3 has 15 amino acids. Trimming took 1 base from V and 2 from J, leaving 9 bases between them. Germline V CDR1 and CDR2: MNHNS, SASEGT. DNA for the CDR3: TGTGCCAGCAGTGAAGGGGAAGGGGGCAATCAGCCCCAGCATTTT. Its protein is CASSEGEGGNQPQHF.

The chain recombines TRBV6-1 with TRBJ2-5; 12 positions match TRBD2. Trimming at V came to 2 bases and at J to 5 bases, leaving 6 bases not matched to a gene. The CDR3 runs 16 residues. Per germline, CDR1 MNHNS and CDR2 SASEGT. The CDR3 sequence is CASSELAGGPQETQYF. CDR3 bases: TGTGCCAGCAGTGAACTAGCGGGAGGGCCACAGGAGACCCAGTACTTC.

The chain couples TRBV19 to TRBJ1-5, with D possibly being TRBD1 (6 bases). V dropped 3 bases and J dropped 1 base, with 7 bases sitting between them. The germline V gene has CDR1 LNHDA and CDR2 SQIVND (reference sequence). This CDR3 region has 14 residues. The CDR3 nucleotides are TGTGCCAGTAGTATTCAGGGGAGCAATCAGCCCCAGCATTTT. Amino acid sequence: CASSIQGSNQPQHF.

This chain links TRBV29-1 with TRBJ2-7; D uncertain. CDR1 is SQVTM and CDR2 is ANQGSEA in the germline V gene. This CDR3 has 16 residues. Trimming shortened V by 0 bases and J by 0 bases, and 15 bases separated the two germline ends. DNA of the CDR3: TGCAGCGTTGAAGATACAATTGGCGGCCGCTCCTACGAGCAGTACTTC. It codes for CSVEDTIGGRSYEQYF.

This clone was observed once. This chain joins TRBV5-1 and TRBJ2-7; D perhaps matches TRBD2 (6 bases). Trimming stripped 2 bases from V and 2 bases from J, with 17 bases between. The V gene's germline CDR1 is SGHRS and CDR2 YFSETQ. The CDR3 sequence is 16 residues long. CDR3 protein: CASSLAGTAVTYEQYF. CDR3 in DNA: TGCGCCAGCAGCTTAGCCGGGACTGCAGTAACCTACGAGCAGTACTTC.

The chain uses TRBV10-1 and TRBJ1-5; 8 bases are shared with TRBD1. The germline CDR1 and CDR2 sequences are WNHNN and SYGVQD (reference sequence). V lost 5 bases to trimming and J lost 1 base; unmatched junction nucleotides: 4. The CDR3 runs 15 residues. CDR3 bases: TGCGCCAGCAGTTGGACAGGGCCCAGCAATCAGCCCCAGCATTTT. As protein: CASSWTGPSNQPQHF.

The chain uses TRBV7-3 and TRBJ1-1; no definite D call. Looked up from germline, CDR1 is SGHTA and CDR2 is FQGTGA. Trimming removed 3 bases from V and 5 bases from J, with 10 bases in between. The CDR3 has 13 residues. For the CDR3, the DNA is TGTGCCAGCAGCTTCGGGGTCGGAACTGAAGCTTTCTTT. Translation gives CASSFGVGTEAFF.

The chain couples TRBV25-1 to TRBJ1-3; the D gene is possibly TRBD1 (5 bases). Germline CDR1 MGHDK, CDR2 SYGVNS. V lost 6 bases to trimming and J lost 4 bases, with 13 bases between them. The CDR3 totals 14 residues. The CDR3 sequence: CASRRAGLGNTIYF. As DNA, the CDR3 is TGTGCCAGCAGAAGAGCAGGGCTCGGAAACACCATATATTTT.

This clone appeared once. V and J are TRBV28 and TRBJ2-4; D not resolved. Germline V gives CDR1 MDHEN, CDR2 SYDVKM. Trimming took 5 bases from V and 1 from J, leaving 9 bases between them. The CDR3 covers 14 residues. The CDR3 protein is CASSRPGAKNIQYF. The CDR3 nucleotides read TGTGCCAGCAGTCGGCCCGGGGCCAAAAACATTCAGTACTTC.

The chain uses TRBV2 and TRBJ2-3; 10 bases match TRBD2. The CDR3 is 15 residues long. V shed 2 bases and J 6 bases; nucleotides not matched to a gene: 5. Germline assignment: CDR1 SNHLY and CDR2 FYNNEI. In DNA, the CDR3 is TGTGCCAGCAGTGAAAAGCGGGGGGGCCCGGATACGCAGTATTTT. This sequence encodes CASSEKRGGPDTQYF.

V is TRBV6-1 and J is TRBJ1-2; maybe TRBD1 (6 bases). Trimming shortened V by 5 bases and J by 8 bases, and 15 bases separated the two germline ends. Germline V gene lookup returns CDR1 MNHNS and CDR2 SASEGT. The CDR3 spans 13 residues. The CDR3 nucleotides read TGTGCCAGCAGTCAACAGGGCTTAGGCGGCTACACCTTC. Translated, it gives CASSQQGLGGYTF.